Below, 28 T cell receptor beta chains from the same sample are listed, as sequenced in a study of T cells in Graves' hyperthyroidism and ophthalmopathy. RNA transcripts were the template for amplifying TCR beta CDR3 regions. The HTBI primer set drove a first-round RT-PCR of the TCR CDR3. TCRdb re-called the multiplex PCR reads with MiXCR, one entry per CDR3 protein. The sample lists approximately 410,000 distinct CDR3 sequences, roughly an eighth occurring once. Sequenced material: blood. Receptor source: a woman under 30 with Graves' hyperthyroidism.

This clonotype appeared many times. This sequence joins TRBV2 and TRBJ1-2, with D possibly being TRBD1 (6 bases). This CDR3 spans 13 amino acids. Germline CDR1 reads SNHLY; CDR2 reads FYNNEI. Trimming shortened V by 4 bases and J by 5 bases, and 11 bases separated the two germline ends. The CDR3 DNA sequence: TGTGCCAGCAGTGTGGACAGCCTTTATGGCTACACCTTC. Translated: CASSVDSLYGYTF.

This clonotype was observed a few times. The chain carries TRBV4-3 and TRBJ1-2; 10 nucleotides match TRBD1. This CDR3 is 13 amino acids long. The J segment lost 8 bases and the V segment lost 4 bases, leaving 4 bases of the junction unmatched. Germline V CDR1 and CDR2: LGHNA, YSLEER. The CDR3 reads CASSRQGAGGYTF. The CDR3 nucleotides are TGCGCCAGCAGCCGACAGGGGGCGGGAGGCTACACCTTC.

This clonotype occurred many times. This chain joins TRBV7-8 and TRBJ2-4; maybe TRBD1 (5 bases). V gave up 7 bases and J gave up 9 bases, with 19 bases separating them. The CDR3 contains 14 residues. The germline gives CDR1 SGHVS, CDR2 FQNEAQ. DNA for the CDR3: TGTGCCAGCACCCTCTCCGACAGTGTTACCATTCAGTACTTC. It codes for CASTLSDSVTIQYF.

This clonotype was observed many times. Written as DNA, the CDR3 is TGTGCCTGGAGTGAAGACAGGGATAACTATGGCTACACCTTC. This gives the protein CAWSEDRDNYGYTF. This chain joins TRBV30 and TRBJ1-2, with 7 positions matching TRBD1. The germline CDR1 and CDR2 sequences are GTSNPN and SVGIG (reference sequence). After removal of 1 base from V and 1 base from J, the junction contained 3 bases not matched to a gene. The CDR3 is 14 residues long.

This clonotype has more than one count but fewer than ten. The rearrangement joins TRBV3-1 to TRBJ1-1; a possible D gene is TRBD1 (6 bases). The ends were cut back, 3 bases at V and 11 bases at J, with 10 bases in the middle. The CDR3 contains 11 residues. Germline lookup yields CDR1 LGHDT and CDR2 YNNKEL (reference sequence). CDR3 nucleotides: TGTGCCAGCAGCCAGACAGGATGGGCTTTCTTT. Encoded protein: CASSQTGWAFF.

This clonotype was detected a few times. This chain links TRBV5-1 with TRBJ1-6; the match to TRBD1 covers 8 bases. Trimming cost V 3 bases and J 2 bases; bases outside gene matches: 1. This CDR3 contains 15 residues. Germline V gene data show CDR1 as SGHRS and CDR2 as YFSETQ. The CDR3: CASSSGQAYNSPLHF. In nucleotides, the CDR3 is TGCGCCAGCAGCTCGGGACAGGCCTATAATTCACCCCTCCACTTT.

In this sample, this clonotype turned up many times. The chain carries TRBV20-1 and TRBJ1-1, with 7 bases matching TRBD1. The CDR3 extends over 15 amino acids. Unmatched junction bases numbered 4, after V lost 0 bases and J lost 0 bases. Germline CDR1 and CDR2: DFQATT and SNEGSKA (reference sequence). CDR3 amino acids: CSARDPTGMNTEAFF. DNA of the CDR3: TGCAGTGCTAGAGATCCGACAGGGATGAACACTGAAGCTTTCTTT.

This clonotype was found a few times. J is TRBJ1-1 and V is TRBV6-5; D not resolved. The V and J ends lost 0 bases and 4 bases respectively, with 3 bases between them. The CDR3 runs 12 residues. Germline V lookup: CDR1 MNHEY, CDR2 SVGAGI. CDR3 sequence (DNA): TGTGCCAGCAGTTACTCGCCCACTGAAGCTTTCTTT. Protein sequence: CASSYSPTEAFF.

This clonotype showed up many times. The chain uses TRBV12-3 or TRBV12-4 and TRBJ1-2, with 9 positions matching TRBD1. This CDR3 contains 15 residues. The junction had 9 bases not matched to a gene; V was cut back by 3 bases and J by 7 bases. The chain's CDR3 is CASSLMGQGTGGYTF. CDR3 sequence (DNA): TGTGCCAGCAGTTTGATGGGACAGGGAACTGGTGGCTACACCTTC.

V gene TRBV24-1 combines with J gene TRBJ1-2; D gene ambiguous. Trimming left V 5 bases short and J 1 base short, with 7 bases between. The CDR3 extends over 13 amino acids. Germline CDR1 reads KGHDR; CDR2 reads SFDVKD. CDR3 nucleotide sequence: TGTGCCACCAGTGTAGGGAATAACTATGGCTACACCTTC. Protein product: CATSVGNNYGYTF.

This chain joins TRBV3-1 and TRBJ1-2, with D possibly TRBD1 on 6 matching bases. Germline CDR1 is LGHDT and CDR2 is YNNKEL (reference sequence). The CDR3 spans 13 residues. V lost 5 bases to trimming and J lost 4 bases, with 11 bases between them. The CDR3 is CASSSGDSYGYTF. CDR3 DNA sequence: TGTGCCAGCAGCTCAGGGGATTCCTATGGCTACACCTTC.

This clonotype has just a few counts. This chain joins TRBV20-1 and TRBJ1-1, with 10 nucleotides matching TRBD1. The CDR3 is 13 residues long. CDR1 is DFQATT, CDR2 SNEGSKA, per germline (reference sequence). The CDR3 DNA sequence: TGCGGTGTGTGGGACAGGGGGAACACTGAAGCTTTCTTT. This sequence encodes CGVWDRGNTEAFF.

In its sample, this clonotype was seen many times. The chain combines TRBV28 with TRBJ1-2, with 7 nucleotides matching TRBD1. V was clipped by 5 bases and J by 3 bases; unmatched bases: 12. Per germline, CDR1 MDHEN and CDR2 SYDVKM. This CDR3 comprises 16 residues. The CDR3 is CASSEPDRSTYYGYTF. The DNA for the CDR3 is TGTGCCAGCAGTGAGCCGGACAGGTCTACATACTATGGCTACACCTTC.

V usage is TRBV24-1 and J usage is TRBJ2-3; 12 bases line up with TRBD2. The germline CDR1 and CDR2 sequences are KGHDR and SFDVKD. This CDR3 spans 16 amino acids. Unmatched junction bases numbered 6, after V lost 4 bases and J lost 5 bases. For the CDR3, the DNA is TGTGCCACCAGTGACCCAACGGGACTAGCGGGAGATACGCAGTATTTT. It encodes CATSDPTGLAGDTQYF.

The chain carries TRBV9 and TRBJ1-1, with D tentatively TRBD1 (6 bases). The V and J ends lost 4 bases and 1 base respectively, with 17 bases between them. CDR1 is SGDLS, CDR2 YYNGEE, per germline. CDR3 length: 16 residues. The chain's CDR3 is CASSPRGGNANTEAFF. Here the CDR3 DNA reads TGTGCCAGCAGCCCTAGAGGGGGGAACGCGAACACTGAAGCTTTCTTT.

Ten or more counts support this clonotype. The CDR3 loop is CASKSGYGYTF. CDR3 in DNA: TGTGCCAGCAAATCGGGATATGGCTACACCTTC. The J gene is TRBJ1-2, the V gene TRBV27, with D unresolved. V was shortened by 7 bases and J by 5 bases, with 8 bases between the two germline ends. CDR3 length: 11 residues. Germline CDR1 reads MNHEY; CDR2 reads SMNVEV (reference sequence).

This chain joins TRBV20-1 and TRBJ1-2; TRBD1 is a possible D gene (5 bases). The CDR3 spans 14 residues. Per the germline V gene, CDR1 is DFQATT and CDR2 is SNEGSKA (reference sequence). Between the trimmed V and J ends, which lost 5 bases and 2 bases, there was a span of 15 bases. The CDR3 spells CSAPTVGVNYGYTF. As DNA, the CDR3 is TGCAGTGCTCCCACAGTGGGGGTGAACTATGGCTACACCTTC.

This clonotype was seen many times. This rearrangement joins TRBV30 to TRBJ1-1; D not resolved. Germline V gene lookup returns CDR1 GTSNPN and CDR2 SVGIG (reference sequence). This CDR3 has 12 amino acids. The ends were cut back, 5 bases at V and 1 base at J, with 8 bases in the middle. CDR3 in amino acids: CAWGRPNTEAFF. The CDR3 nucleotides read TGTGCCTGGGGACGTCCGAACACTGAAGCTTTCTTT.

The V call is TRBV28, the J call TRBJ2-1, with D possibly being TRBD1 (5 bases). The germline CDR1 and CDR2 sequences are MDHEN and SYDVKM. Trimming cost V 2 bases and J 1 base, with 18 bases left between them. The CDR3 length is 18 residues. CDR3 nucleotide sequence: TGTGCCAGCAGTTTAGCCAAACACCAGGGTGGTTCCTACAATGAGCAGTTCTTC. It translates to CASSLAKHQGGSYNEQFF.

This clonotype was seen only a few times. CDR3 sequence (DNA): TGTGCCAGTAGCGCCGGGGGTCTGGCTGGAAACACCATATATTTT. Its translation: CASSAGGLAGNTIYF. The genes are TRBV19 and TRBJ1-3, with TRBD1 as a possible D gene (5 bases). The CDR3 totals 15 residues. V lost 6 bases and J 2 bases, leaving 14 bases between the germline ends. Germline V lookup: CDR1 LNHDA, CDR2 SQIVND (reference sequence).

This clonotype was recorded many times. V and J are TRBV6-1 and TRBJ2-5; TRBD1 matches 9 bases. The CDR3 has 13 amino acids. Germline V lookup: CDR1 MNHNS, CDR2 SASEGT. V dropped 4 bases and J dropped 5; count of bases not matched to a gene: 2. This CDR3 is CASSGGQGETQYF. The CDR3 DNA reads TGTGCCAGCAGTGGCGGACAGGGGGAGACCCAGTACTTC.

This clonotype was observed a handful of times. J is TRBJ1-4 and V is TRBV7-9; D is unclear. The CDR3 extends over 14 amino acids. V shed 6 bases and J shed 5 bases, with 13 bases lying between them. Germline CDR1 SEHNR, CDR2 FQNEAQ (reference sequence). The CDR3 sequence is CASSIDGLNEKLFF. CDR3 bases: TGTGCCAGCAGTATTGATGGGTTAAATGAAAAACTGTTTTTT.

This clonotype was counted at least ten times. DNA for the CDR3: TGTGCCAGCAGTTGGGCAGGGAGCTCCTATAATTCACCCCTCCACTTT. Its translation: CASSWAGSSYNSPLHF. The rearrangement joins TRBV27 to TRBJ1-6, with D perhaps matching TRBD1 (5 bases). The germline V gene encodes CDR1 MNHEY and CDR2 SMNVEV (reference sequence). The CDR3 has 16 amino acids. Trimming took off 4 bases at V and 0 bases at J, with 10 bases between the two ends.

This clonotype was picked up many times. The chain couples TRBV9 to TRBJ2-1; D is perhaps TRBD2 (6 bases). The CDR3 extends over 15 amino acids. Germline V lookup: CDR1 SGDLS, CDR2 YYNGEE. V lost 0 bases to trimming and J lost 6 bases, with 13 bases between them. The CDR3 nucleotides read TGTGCCAGCAGCGTAGGGGACTCATGGTCCAATGAGCAGTTCTTC. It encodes CASSVGDSWSNEQFF. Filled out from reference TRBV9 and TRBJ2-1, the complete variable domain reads DSGVTQTPKHLITATGQRVTLRCSPRSGDLSVYWYQQSLDQGLQFLIQYYNGEERAKGNILERFSAQQFPDLHSELNLSSLELGDSALYFCASSVGDSWSNEQFFGPGTRLTVL.

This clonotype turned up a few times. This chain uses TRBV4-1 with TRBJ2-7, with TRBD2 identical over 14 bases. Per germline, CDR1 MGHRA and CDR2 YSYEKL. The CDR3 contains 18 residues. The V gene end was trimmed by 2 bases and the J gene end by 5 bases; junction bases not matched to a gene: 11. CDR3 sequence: CASSQFATSGRVIDEQYF. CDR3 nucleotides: TGCGCCAGCAGCCAATTCGCGACTAGCGGGAGGGTGATAGACGAGCAGTACTTC.

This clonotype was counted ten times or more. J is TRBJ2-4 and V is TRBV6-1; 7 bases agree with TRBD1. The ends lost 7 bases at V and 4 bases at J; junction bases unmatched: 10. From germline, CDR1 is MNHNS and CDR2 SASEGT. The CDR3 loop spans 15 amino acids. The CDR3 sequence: CASKVTGTAKNIQYF. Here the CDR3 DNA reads TGTGCCAGCAAAGTAACCGGGACAGCGAAAAACATTCAGTACTTC.

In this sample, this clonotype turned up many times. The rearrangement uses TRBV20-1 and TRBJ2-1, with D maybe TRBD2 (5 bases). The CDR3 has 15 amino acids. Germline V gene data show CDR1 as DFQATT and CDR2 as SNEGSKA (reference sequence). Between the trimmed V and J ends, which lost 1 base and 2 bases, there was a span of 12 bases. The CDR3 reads CSARVGALTYNEQFF. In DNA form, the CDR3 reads TGCAGTGCTAGAGTGGGAGCTCTGACCTACAATGAGCAGTTCTTC.

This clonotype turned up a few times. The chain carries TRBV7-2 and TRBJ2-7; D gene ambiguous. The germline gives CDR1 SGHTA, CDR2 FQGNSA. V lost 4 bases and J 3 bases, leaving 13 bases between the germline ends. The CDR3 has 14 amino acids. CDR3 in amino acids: CASSSSGLVYEQYF. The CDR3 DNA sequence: TGTGCCAGCAGCTCCTCGGGCCTGGTCTACGAGCAGTACTTC.